Listed below are T cell receptor beta chains from one sample, sequenced in a study of T cells in Graves' hyperthyroidism and ophthalmopathy. One entry per CDR3 protein results from TCRdb running MiXCR on the multiplex PCR reads. The repertoire has 750,000 to 950,000 distinct CDR3 sequences, about 38% of them found once; the top ten carry approximately 8.7%. Source material: blood. The receptors were gathered from a man aged 18 to 29 with Graves' hyperthyroidism. Each CDR3 is given with its conserved first and last residue.

v_call: TRBV19
j_call: TRBJ2-7
cdr3_aa: CASSMGDRPYEQYF

v_call: TRBV19
j_call: TRBJ1-1
cdr3_aa: CASKRGRPPNTEAFF

v_call: TRBV6-5
j_call: TRBJ1-1
cdr3_aa: CASSYSNSRTDEAFF

v_call: TRBV5-1
j_call: TRBJ1-1
cdr3_aa: CASSPGDRVGTEAFF

v_call: TRBV29-1
j_call: TRBJ1-1
cdr3_aa: CSVRASTEAFF

v_call: TRBV7-8
j_call: TRBJ1-5
cdr3_aa: CASSLEGRESNQPQHF

v_call: TRBV7-8
j_call: TRBJ2-5
cdr3_aa: CASSLIGAGAEETQYF

v_call: TRBV5-1
j_call: TRBJ2-2
cdr3_aa: CASSKEQASAGELFF

v_call: TRBV6-5
j_call: TRBJ2-7
cdr3_aa: CASSPGSRPSYEQYF

v_call: TRBV2
j_call: TRBJ1-1
cdr3_aa: CASLTENTEAFF

v_call: TRBV6-1
j_call: TRBJ1-2
cdr3_aa: CATTGTVYGYTF

v_call: TRBV10-3
j_call: TRBJ2-7
cdr3_aa: CATSRDRDSYEQYF

v_call: TRBV7-7
j_call: TRBJ2-7
cdr3_aa: CASSLALIGDRGAREQYF

v_call: TRBV10-3
j_call: TRBJ2-7
cdr3_aa: CATAGPRIYEQYF

v_call: TRBV20-1
j_call: TRBJ1-1
cdr3_aa: CSARYARGGDTEAFF

v_call: TRBV29-1
j_call: TRBJ1-2
cdr3_aa: CSLGRQPYGYTF

v_call: TRBV7-2
j_call: TRBJ1-4
cdr3_aa: CASSFQTGENEKLFF

v_call: TRBV6-1
j_call: TRBJ2-6
cdr3_aa: CASRETGELTGANVLTF

v_call: TRBV10-3
j_call: TRBJ1-2
cdr3_aa: CAISAGTGYTF

v_call: TRBV20-1
j_call: TRBJ2-5
cdr3_aa: CSASKRFGALQETQYF

v_call: TRBV20-1
j_call: TRBJ2-7
cdr3_aa: CSAVRESYEQYF

v_call: TRBV7-2
j_call: TRBJ1-4
cdr3_aa: CASSLARADNEKLFF

v_call: TRBV6-1
j_call: TRBJ1-1
cdr3_aa: CASSERTNTEAFF

v_call: TRBV20-1
j_call: TRBJ2-7
cdr3_aa: CSAPPRSSYEQYF

v_call: TRBV6-1
j_call: TRBJ1-2
cdr3_aa: CASTFDREGPYGYTF

v_call: TRBV7-2
j_call: TRBJ2-2
cdr3_aa: CASSLSKAADTGELFF

v_call: TRBV4-2
j_call: TRBJ2-6
cdr3_aa: CASSRGTTGANVLTF

v_call: TRBV7-9
j_call: TRBJ1-1
cdr3_aa: CASIPLDTQPTSTEAFF

v_call: TRBV2
j_call: TRBJ2-5
cdr3_aa: CASRSSQGNWETQYF

v_call: TRBV12-3/TRBV12-4
j_call: TRBJ1-1
cdr3_aa: CASSPIDRVTEAFF

v_call: TRBV7-2
j_call: TRBJ2-2
cdr3_aa: CASSLGGRQNTGELFF

v_call: TRBV20-1
j_call: TRBJ2-7
cdr3_aa: CSARDRWGLVRSYEQYF

v_call: TRBV7-3
j_call: TRBJ2-7
cdr3_aa: CASRPTNSGYEQYF

v_call: TRBV7-9
j_call: TRBJ1-6
cdr3_aa: CASSLLPGTVTLGYNSPLHF

v_call: TRBV9
j_call: TRBJ1-4
cdr3_aa: CASSAQGATNEKLFF

v_call: TRBV10-3
j_call: TRBJ1-1
cdr3_aa: CAISETGGKSEAFF

v_call: TRBV12-3/TRBV12-4
j_call: TRBJ1-5
cdr3_aa: CASSPPTGGSSNQPQHF

v_call: TRBV28
j_call: TRBJ1-3
cdr3_aa: CASSSGRNTIYF

v_call: TRBV5-1
j_call: TRBJ1-2
cdr3_aa: CASSLVRTSYGYTF

v_call: TRBV15
j_call: TRBJ1-2
cdr3_aa: CATSARQGYNYGYTF

v_call: TRBV15
j_call: TRBJ2-7
cdr3_aa: CATSSLQGVEQYF

v_call: TRBV20-1
j_call: TRBJ1-1
cdr3_aa: CSARGLVSLNTEAFF

v_call: TRBV7-9
j_call: TRBJ1-2
cdr3_aa: CASSLGGFDYGYTF

v_call: TRBV20-1
j_call: TRBJ2-7
cdr3_aa: CSALKGQGAREQYF

v_call: TRBV20-1
j_call: TRBJ1-1
cdr3_aa: CSALDRPNTEAFF

v_call: TRBV7-6
j_call: TRBJ2-5
cdr3_aa: CASATSSGGETQYF

v_call: TRBV9
j_call: TRBJ1-1
cdr3_aa: CASSAGAQTEAFF

v_call: TRBV11-1
j_call: TRBJ1-1
cdr3_aa: CASSPRVPTNTEAFF

v_call: TRBV5-4
j_call: TRBJ2-6
cdr3_aa: CASSLGGASSGANVLTF

v_call: TRBV12-3/TRBV12-4
j_call: TRBJ1-4
cdr3_aa: CASSLEGPGDEKLFF